These 8 T cell receptor beta chains were all obtained from the same sample, sequenced in a study of blood T cell repertoires in COVID-19. The table came from immunoSEQ multiplex PCR; TCRdb's copy has only in-frame clones and leaves some out. The profile shows about 140,000 clones, roughly 78% of them singletons. Sequencing input: peripheral blood. These TCRs come from a man in his sixties with acute or convalescent COVID-19.

The chain links TRBV19 to TRBJ2-2; possible D gene TRBD2, 6 bases. Looked up from germline, CDR1 is LNHDA and CDR2 is SQIVND (reference sequence). V shed 5 bases and J shed 6 bases, with 10 bases lying between them. The CDR3 loop spans 13 amino acids. CDR3 sequence reads: CASSYQRAGELFF. DNA for the CDR3: TGTGCCAGTAGTTATCAGCGGGCCGGGGAGCTGTTTTTT.

The V call is TRBV6-1, the J call TRBJ1-6, with D possibly matching TRBD1 (6 bases). This CDR3 is built from 16 residues. Germline CDR1 MNHNS, CDR2 SASEGT. The V end lost 2 bases, the J end lost 10 bases, and 18 bases lay between the germline ends. The CDR3 DNA is TGTGCCAGCAGTGAAAACGGTTTGGCAGGGGTCTCACCCCTCCACTTT. Translated: CASSENGLAGVSPLHF.

This CDR3 reads CASSQGAIDNEQFF. DNA of the CDR3: TGCGCCAGCAGCCAAGGTGCGATCGACAATGAGCAGTTCTTC. V is TRBV4-3 and J is TRBJ2-1; D gene uncertain. Trimming cost V 1 base and J 5 bases, with 9 bases left between them. The CDR3 runs 14 residues. The germline CDR1 and CDR2 sequences are LGHNA and YSLEER.

The chain recombines TRBV3-1 (or the pseudogene TRBV3-2) with TRBJ1-2; the D is unclear. This CDR3 comprises 15 residues. The germline V gene has CDR1 LGHDT and CDR2 YNNKEL (reference sequence). V lost 0 bases, J lost 4 bases, and 12 bases lay in between. The CDR3 DNA follows: TGTGCCAGCAGCCAAGATCGCGTGAACTGCTATGGCTACACCTTC. This translates into CASSQDRVNCYGYTF.

The rearrangement links TRBV30 to TRBJ2-5; no definite D call. Deletions cut 0 bases from V and 5 bases from J, with 10 bases between. CDR1 is GTSNPN and CDR2 is SVGIG in the germline V gene (reference sequence). The CDR3 extends over 13 amino acids. The CDR3 nucleotides are TGTGCCTGGAGTGTCTCTAGACTCGAGACCCAGTACTTC. Amino acids: CAWSVSRLETQYF.

The V gene is TRBV15, the J gene TRBJ2-1; D not resolved. Trimming left V 0 bases short and J 6 bases short, with 15 bases between. The CDR3 is 16 residues long. Looked up from germline, CDR1 is LNHNV and CDR2 is YYDKDF (reference sequence). CDR3 protein: CATSRDLGGRSNEQFF. The CDR3 coding sequence is TGTGCCACCAGCAGAGATTTAGGCGGAAGAAGCAATGAGCAGTTCTTC.

The chain links TRBV7-2 to TRBJ2-1, with 7 bases matching TRBD1. Per the germline V gene, CDR1 is SGHTA and CDR2 is FQGNSA. The CDR3 contains 15 residues. Trimming at V came to 2 bases and at J to 10 bases, leaving 11 bases not matched to a gene. DNA of the CDR3: TGTGCCAGCAGCTTAACCGGGACAGCAATAGGGGAGCAGTTCTTC. It encodes CASSLTGTAIGEQFF.

The chain links TRBV5-1 to TRBJ1-4; 8 nucleotides agree with TRBD1. V dropped 3 bases and J dropped 7; count of bases not matched to a gene: 8. Germline V gene lookup returns CDR1 SGHRS and CDR2 YFSETQ. The CDR3 covers 15 residues. The CDR3 DNA is TGCGCCAGCAGCTGGAAACCAGGGGGCTCTGAAAAACTGTTTTTT. It is translated as CASSWKPGGSEKLFF.